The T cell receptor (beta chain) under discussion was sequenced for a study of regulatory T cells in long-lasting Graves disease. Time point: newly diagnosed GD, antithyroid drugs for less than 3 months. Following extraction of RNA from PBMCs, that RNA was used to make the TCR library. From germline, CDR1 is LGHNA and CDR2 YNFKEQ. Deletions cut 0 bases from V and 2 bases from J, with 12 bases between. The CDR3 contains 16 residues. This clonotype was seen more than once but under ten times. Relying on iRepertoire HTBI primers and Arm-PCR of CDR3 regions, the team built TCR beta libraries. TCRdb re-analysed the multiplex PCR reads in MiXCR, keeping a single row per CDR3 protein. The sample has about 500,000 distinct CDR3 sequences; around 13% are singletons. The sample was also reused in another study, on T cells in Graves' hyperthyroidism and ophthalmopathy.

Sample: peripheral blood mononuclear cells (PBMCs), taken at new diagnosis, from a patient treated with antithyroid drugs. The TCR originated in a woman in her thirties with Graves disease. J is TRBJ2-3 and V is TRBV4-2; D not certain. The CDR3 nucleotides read TGTGCCAGCAGCCAAGAGAGGAACACTAACACAGATACGCAGTATTTT. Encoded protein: CASSQERNTNTDTQYF.